This T cell receptor (beta chain) was sequenced in a study of T cells in Graves' hyperthyroidism and ophthalmopathy. Diagnostic assessment was based on clinical symptoms, serum thyroxine and TRAb, thyroid ultrasound and orbital computed tomography. Researchers took RNA transcripts and amplified the TCR beta CDR3 regions from them. HTBI primers were the set used in a first-round RT-PCR of the TCR CDR3. MiXCR, applied by TCRdb to the multiplex PCR reads, yields one record per CDR3 protein. The table shows hundreds of thousands of distinct CDR3 sequences, with 45% occurring only once. Sample: peripheral blood or thyroid tissue (not recorded which). This receptor was identified in an adult man with Graves' disease, either hyperthyroidism or ophthalmopathy (not recorded which).

The CDR3 DNA reads TGTGCCGGAGACGCTGGACTAGCGCCGAATTCACCCCTCCACTTT. This translates into CAGDAGLAPNSPLHF. V usage is TRBV7-9 and J usage is TRBJ1-6; D call uncertain. CDR1 SEHNR and CDR2 FQNEAQ come from the germline V gene (reference sequence). Deletions cut 11 bases from V and 7 bases from J, with 21 bases between. This CDR3 region has 15 residues.